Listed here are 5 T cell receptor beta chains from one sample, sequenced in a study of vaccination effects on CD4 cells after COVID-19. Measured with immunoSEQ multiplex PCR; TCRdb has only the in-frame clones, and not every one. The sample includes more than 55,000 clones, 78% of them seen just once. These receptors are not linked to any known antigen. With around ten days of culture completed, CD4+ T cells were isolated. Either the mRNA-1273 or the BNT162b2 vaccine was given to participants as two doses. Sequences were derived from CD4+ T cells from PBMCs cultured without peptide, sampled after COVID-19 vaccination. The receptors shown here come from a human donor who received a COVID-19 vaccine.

The DNA of the CDR3 is TGTGCCAGCAGTTCGGGACAGGGGGGAGGCTACACCTTC. It is translated as CASSSGQGGGYTF. V usage is TRBV28 and J usage is TRBJ1-2; TRBD1 aligns across 11 bases. This CDR3 is built from 13 residues. Germline V gene lookup returns CDR1 MDHEN and CDR2 SYDVKM. V trimming: 4 bases; J trimming: 8 bases; junction bases outside the gene matches: 3.

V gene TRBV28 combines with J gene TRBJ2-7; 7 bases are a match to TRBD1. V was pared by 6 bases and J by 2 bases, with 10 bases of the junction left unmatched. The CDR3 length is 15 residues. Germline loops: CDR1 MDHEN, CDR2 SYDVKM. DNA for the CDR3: TGTGCCAGCAGGCGCCACGGGGACAGCACCTACGAGCAGTACTTC. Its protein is CASRRHGDSTYEQYF.

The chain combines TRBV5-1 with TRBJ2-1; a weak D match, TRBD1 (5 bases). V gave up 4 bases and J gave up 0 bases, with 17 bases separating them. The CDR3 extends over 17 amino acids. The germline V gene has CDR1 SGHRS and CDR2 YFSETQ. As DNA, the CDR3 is TGCGCCAGCAGCCCGAGTTTAGACAGATCCTCCTACAATGAGCAGTTCTTC. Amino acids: CASSPSLDRSSYNEQFF.

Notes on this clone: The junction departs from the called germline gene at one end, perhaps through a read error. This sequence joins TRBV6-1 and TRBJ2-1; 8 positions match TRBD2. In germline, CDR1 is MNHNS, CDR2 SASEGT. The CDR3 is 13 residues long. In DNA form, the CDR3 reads TGTGCCAGCAGTGAAGTCTCGGGACTAGGGGTTCTCTTC. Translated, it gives CASSEVSGLGVLF.

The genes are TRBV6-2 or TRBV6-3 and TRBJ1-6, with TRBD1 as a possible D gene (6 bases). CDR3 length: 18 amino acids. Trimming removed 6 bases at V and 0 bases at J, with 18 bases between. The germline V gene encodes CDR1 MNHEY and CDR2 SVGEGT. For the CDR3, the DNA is TGTGCCAGCAGCCCCCGACGGACAGCGAGCTCCTATAATTCACCCCTCCACTTT. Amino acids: CASSPRRTASSYNSPLHF.